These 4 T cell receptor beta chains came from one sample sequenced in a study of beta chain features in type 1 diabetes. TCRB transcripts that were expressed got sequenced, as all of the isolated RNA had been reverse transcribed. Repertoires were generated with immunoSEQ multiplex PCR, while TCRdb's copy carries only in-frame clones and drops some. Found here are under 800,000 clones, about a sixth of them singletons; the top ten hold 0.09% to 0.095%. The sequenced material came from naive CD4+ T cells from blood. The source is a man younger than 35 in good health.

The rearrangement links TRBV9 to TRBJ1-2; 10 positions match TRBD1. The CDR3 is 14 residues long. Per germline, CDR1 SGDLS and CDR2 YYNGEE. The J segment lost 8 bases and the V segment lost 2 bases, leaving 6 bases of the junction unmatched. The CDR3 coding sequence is TGTGCCAGCAGCGTGAGACAGGGGGCTAGAGGCTACACCTTC. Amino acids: CASSVRQGARGYTF.

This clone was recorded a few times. The CDR3 spells CASSSLEDGYEQYF. The DNA for the CDR3 is TGCGCCAGCAGCTCCTTAGAGGATGGCTACGAGCAGTACTTC. The chain carries TRBV5-1 and TRBJ2-7; unclear D gene. The CDR3 covers 14 residues. V lost 3 bases and J lost 3, with 13 bases in between. Germline-derived CDR1 and CDR2 are SGHRS and YFSETQ.

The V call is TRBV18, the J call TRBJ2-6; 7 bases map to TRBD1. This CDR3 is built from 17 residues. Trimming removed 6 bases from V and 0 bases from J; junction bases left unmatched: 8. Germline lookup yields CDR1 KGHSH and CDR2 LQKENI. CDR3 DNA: TGTGCCAGCTCGGGAACAGGGGAAGGCTCTGGGGCCAACGTCCTGACTTTC. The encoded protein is CASSGTGEGSGANVLTF.

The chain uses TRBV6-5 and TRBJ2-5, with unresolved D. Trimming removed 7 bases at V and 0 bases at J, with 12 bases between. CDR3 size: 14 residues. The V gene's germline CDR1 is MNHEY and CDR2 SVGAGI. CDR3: CASTRTVNQETQYF. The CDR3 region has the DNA TGTGCCAGCACCCGCACAGTGAACCAAGAGACCCAGTACTTC.